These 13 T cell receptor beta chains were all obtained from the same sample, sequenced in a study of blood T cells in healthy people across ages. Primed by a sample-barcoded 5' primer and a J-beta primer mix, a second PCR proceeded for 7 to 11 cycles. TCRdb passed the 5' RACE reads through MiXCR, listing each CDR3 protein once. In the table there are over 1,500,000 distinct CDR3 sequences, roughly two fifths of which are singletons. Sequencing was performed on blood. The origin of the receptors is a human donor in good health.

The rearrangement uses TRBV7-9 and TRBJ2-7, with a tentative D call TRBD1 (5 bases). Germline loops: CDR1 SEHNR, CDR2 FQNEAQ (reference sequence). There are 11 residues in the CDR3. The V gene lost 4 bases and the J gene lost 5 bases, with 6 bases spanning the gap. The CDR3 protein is CASSWGDEQYF. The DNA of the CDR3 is TGTGCCAGCAGCTGGGGCGACGAGCAGTACTTC. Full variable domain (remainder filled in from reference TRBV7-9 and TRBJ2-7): DTGVSQNPRHKITKRGQNVTFRCDPISEHNRLYWYRQTLGQGPEFLTYFQNEAQLEKSRLLSDRFSAERPKGSFSTLEIQRTEQGDSAMYLCASSWGDEQYFGPGTRLTVT.

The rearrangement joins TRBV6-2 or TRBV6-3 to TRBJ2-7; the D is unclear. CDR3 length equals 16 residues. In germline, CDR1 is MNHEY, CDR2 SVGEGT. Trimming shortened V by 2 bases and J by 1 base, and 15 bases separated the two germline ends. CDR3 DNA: TGTGCCAGCAGTTACGAGGTAGAGGAGACGTCCTACGAGCAGTACTTC. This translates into CASSYEVEETSYEQYF.

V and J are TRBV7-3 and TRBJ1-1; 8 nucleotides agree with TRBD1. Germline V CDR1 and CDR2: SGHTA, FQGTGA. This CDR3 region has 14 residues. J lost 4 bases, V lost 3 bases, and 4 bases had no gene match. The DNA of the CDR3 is TGTGCCAGCAGCTTTGCCGGGACAGGCACTGAAGCTTTCTTT. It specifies CASSFAGTGTEAFF.

The CDR3 loop is CASMMELHGTGELFF. For the CDR3, the DNA is TGTGCCAGTATGATGGAGTTACATGGCACCGGGGAGCTGTTTTTT. The chain employs TRBV19 and TRBJ2-2, with D unresolved. CDR1 is LNHDA, CDR2 SQIVND, per germline (reference sequence). This CDR3 has 15 amino acids. V lost 7 bases and J lost 4, with 16 bases in between.

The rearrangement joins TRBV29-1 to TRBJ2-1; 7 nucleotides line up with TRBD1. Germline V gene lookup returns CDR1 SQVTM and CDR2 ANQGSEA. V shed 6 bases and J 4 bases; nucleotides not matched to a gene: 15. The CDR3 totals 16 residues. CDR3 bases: TGCAGCGTCGTACATACACAGGGGTTGGGATACAATGAGCAGTTCTTC. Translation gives CSVVHTQGLGYNEQFF.

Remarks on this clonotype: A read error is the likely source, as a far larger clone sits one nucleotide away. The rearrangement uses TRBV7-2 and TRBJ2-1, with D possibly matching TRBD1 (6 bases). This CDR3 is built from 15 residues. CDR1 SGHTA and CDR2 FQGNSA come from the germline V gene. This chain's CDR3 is CAGSLRGSSYNEQFF. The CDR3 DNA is TGTGCCGGCAGCTTAAGGGGGAGCTCCTACAATGAGCAGTTCTTC.

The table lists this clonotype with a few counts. The CDR3: CASSQDRPGNTIYF. DNA of the CDR3: TGTGCCAGCAGCCAGGACAGACCTGGAAACACCATATATTTT. The J gene is TRBJ1-3, the V gene TRBV7-2; D is perhaps TRBD1 (6 bases). Germline values: CDR1 SGHTA, CDR2 FQGNSA. The CDR3 is 14 amino acids. Trimming stripped 5 bases from V and 2 bases from J, with 10 bases between.

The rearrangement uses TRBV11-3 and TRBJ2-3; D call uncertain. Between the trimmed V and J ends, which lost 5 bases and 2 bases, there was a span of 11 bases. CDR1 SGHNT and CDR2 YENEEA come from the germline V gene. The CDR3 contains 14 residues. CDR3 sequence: CASSQDPTTDTQYF. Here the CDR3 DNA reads TGTGCCAGCAGCCAGGACCCAACCACAGATACGCAGTATTTT.

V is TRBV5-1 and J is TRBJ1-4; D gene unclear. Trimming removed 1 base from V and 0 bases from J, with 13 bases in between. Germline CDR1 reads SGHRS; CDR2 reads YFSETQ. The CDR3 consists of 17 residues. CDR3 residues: CASSLNGGVATNEKLFF. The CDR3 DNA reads TGCGCCAGCAGCTTGAACGGTGGCGTTGCAACTAATGAAAAACTGTTTTTT.

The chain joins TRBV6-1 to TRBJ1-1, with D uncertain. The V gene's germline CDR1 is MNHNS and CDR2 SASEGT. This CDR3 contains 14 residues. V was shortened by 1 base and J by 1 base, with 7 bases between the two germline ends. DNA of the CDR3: TGTGCCAGCAGTGAAGTCACCTCGAACACTGAAGCTTTCTTT. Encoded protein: CASSEVTSNTEAFF.

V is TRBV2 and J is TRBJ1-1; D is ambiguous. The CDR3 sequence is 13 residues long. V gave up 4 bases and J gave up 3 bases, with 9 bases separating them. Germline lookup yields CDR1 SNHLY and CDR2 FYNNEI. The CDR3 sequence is CASSAEFDTEAFF. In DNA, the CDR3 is TGTGCCAGCAGTGCGGAATTCGACACTGAAGCTTTCTTT.

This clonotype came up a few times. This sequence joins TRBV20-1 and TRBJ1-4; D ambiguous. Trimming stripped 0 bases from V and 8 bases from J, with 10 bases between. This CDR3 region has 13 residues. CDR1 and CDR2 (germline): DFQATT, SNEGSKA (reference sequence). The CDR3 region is CSARDPQVEKLFF. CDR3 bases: TGCAGTGCTAGAGATCCCCAGGTCGAAAAACTGTTTTTT.

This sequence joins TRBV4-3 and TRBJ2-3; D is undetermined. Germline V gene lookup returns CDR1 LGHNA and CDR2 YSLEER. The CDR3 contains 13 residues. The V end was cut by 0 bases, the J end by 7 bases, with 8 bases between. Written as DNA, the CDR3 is TGCGCCAGCAGCCAAGATTGGACCAATACGCAGTATTTT. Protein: CASSQDWTNTQYF.